These T cell receptor beta chains were read from a single sample in a study of cytomegalovirus exposure and HLA in healthy donors. TCRdb keeps only in-frame clones here, not all; method: immunoSEQ multiplex PCR. The sample has about 130,000 clones; about 78% are singletons. The sequenced sample was PBMCs. The source is a human donor in good health. The CDR3 runs from the conserved cysteine through the conserved F or W. The D gene is left open where the match is weak. Where a row states a size, it is once, few, many or the class of an expanded clone; other rows omit it.

J gene	CDR3 length	clone size	D gene	V gene	CDR3 DNA	CDR3 protein
TRBJ2-7	15	-	TRBD2	TRBV9	TGTGCCAGCAGCCCCGGACTAGCGGGAGCAAGGGAGCAGTACTTC	CASSPGLAGAREQYF
TRBJ2-7	16	-	-	TRBV6-6	TGTGCCAGCAGTTACTCGCCCGGGGTAAGCTCCTACGAGCAGTACTTC	CASSYSPGVSSYEQYF
TRBJ2-5	15	-	TRBD1	TRBV5-1	TGCGCCAGCAGACAGGGGGTACAGGGATCCGAGACCCAGTACTTC	CASRQGVQGSETQYF
TRBJ2-7	14	-	TRBD1	TRBV30	TGTGCCGGGTCACGGGACAGGGGCACCTACGAGCAGTACTTC	CAGSRDRGTYEQYF
TRBJ1-1	16	-	-	TRBV7-3	TGTGCCAGCAGCTTAGGAAACAGGTTAATGAACACTGAAGCTTTCTTT	CASSLGNRLMNTEAFF
TRBJ2-1	11	-	-	TRBV10-2	TGCGCCAGCTCCCTTTCGGGACAAGTCTTCTTC	CASSLSGQVFF
TRBJ1-5	16	-	TRBD1	TRBV2	TGTGCCAGCGCGGACAGGGGTGGCCAGAGGAATCAGCCCCAGCATTTT	CASADRGGQRNQPQHF
TRBJ2-5	14	-	TRBD1	TRBV27	TGTGCCAGCAGTTTAACAGGGGGCAGGGAGACCCAGTACTTC	CASSLTGGRETQYF
TRBJ2-7	15	few	TRBD1	TRBV5-6	TGTGCCAGCAGATTACACAGGGGGGATTTCTACGAGCAGTACTTC	CASRLHRGDFYEQYF
TRBJ2-3	15	few	-	TRBV6-1	TGTGCCAGCAGTGTCCTGGGAGAAAGCACAGATACGCAGTATTTT	CASSVLGESTDTQYF
TRBJ2-7	16	few	TRBD1	TRBV7-8	TGTGCCAGCAGCTTAGTGAGACAGGGAAGCTCCTACGAGCAGTACTTC	CASSLVRQGSSYEQYF
TRBJ2-2	16	-	-	TRBV4-3	TGCGCCAGCAGCCAAGGGTCAGGGCCGAACACCGGGGAGCTGTTTTTT	CASSQGSGPNTGELFF
TRBJ1-4	14	-	-	TRBV29-1	TGCAGCGTTAAGGGGGGGACGGGAAATGAAAAACTGTTTTTT	CSVKGGTGNEKLFF
TRBJ2-7	15	-	-	TRBV7-6	TGTGCCAGCAGCCGCCCTCGGGGGACCCCCTACGAGCAGTACTTC	CASSRPRGTPYEQYF
TRBJ1-2	17	-	TRBD1	TRBV19	TGTGCCAGTCAAGTCGGAACCGGGACAGGGAAAAACTATGGCTACACCTTC	CASQVGTGTGKNYGYTF
TRBJ2-7	13	few	-	TRBV7-2	TGTGCCAGCAGCTTAGCTGGGGGGTACGAGCAGTACTTC	CASSLAGGYEQYF
TRBJ2-5	13	-	-	TRBV7-6	TGTGCCAGCAGCTTAGCTATTCAAGAGACCCAGTACTTC	CASSLAIQETQYF
TRBJ2-6	18	-	TRBD2	TRBV4-1	TGCGCCAGCAGCCAAGCGACTAGCGGGGGGGCCGGGGCCAACGTCCTGACTTTC	CASSQATSGGAGANVLTF
TRBJ2-2	18	-	-	TRBV12-2	-	CASRLGPVAGGNTGELFF
TRBJ1-4	14	-	-	TRBV5-1	TGCGCCAGCAGCCAAGCAGGCCTTGGGGAAAAACTGTTTTTT	CASSQAGLGEKLFF
TRBJ1-3	16	-	-	TRBV10-3	TGTGCCATCAGTGACAGAACAGGTCCCTCTGGAAACACCATATATTTT	CAISDRTGPSGNTIYF
TRBJ2-2	16	once	-	TRBV15	TGTGCCACCAGCAGAGAGGGAAAACTAGTGTCCGGGGAGCTGTTTTTT	CATSREGKLVSGELFF
TRBJ2-3	15	-	TRBD1	TRBV5-4	TGTGCCAGCAGCCTACGGACAGGGGGGACAGATACGCAGTATTTT	CASSLRTGGTDTQYF
TRBJ1-5	15	-	-	TRBV27	TGTGCCAGCAGTCTCGGGGGGCTACAAAATCAGCCCCAGCATTTT	CASSLGGLQNQPQHF
TRBJ2-1	16	-	TRBD2	TRBV6-5	TGTGCCAGCAGTTCCCTAGCGGGGGAAACATACAATGAGCAGTTCTTC	CASSSLAGETYNEQFF
TRBJ1-2	16	-	-	TRBV30	TGTGCCTGGAGTGGTACAGGGTCCCCAAATAGATATGGCTACACCTTC	CAWSGTGSPNRYGYTF
TRBJ2-2	16	-	-	TRBV6-6	TGTGCCAGCAGCCTGGCCCAGTTCGAGGACACCGGGGAGCTGTTTTTT	CASSLAQFEDTGELFF
TRBJ2-2	14	few	-	TRBV6-1	TGTGCCAGCGTACAGGGTCCCAACACCGGGGAGCTGTTTTTT	CASVQGPNTGELFF
TRBJ1-2	14	few	TRBD1	TRBV6-5	TGTGCCAGCAACAGGGGGCAGGGGCGCGGTGGCTACACCTTC	CASNRGQGRGGYTF
TRBJ2-7	13	-	TRBD1	TRBV6-1	TGTGCCAGCAGTGAGAGGGGGCCCTACGAGCAGTACTTC	CASSERGPYEQYF
TRBJ2-1	18	-	-	TRBV25-1	TGTGCCAGCAGTGAAATCCTCTCGACTAGACCATCCTACAATGAGCAGTTCTTC	CASSEILSTRPSYNEQFF
TRBJ2-7	14	-	TRBD2	TRBV6-5	TGTGCCAGCAGCCAAGCGGGAGGGCCGTTCGAGCAGTACTTC	CASSQAGGPFEQYF
TRBJ1-1	13	-	-	TRBV10-3	TGTGCCAACCTATCCCTACCAAACACTGAAGCTTTCTTT	CANLSLPNTEAFF
TRBJ2-3	15	-	TRBD1	TRBV5-4	TGTGCCAGCAGCTCAGGGGGCTCTAGCACAGATACGCAGTATTTT	CASSSGGSSTDTQYF
TRBJ1-5	14	-	TRBD1	TRBV15	TGTGCCACCAGCAGAGATGACAGGGCTCAGCCCCAGCATTTT	CATSRDDRAQPQHF
TRBJ1-1	15	-	-	TRBV4-2	TGTGCCAGCAGCCCTCGGAACACAGTGAACACTGAAGCTTTCTTT	CASSPRNTVNTEAFF
TRBJ1-4	17	-	-	TRBV5-1	TGCGCCAGCAGCTTGGACGGCAGGGTCGCTGGAATTGAAAAACTGTTTTTT	CASSLDGRVAGIEKLFF
TRBJ2-6	14	-	-	TRBV9	TGTGCCAGCAGCCCCCAGGCTGGGGCCAACGTCCTGACTTTC	CASSPQAGANVLTF
TRBJ2-5	14	-	-	TRBV5-4	TGTGCCAGCAGCTATGCGAGCGGGCAAGAGACCCAGTACTTC	CASSYASGQETQYF
TRBJ1-1	14	-	TRBD1	TRBV6-5	TGTGCCAGCAGTTATGCAGGGGGAAACACTGAAGCTTTCTTT	CASSYAGGNTEAFF
TRBJ2-2	14	-	-	TRBV7-3	TGTGCCAGCAGAAATAGGAGGGGCTCCGGGGAGCTGTTTTTT	CASRNRRGSGELFF
TRBJ2-1	16	few	TRBD2	TRBV9	TGTGCCAGCAGCGCCCGTACTAGCGGGAGTGTTGATGAGCAGTTCTTC	CASSARTSGSVDEQFF
TRBJ2-7	13	few	-	TRBV6-6	TGTGCCAGCACCCTAAGCGGAAGCTACGAGCAGTACTTC	CASTLSGSYEQYF
TRBJ1-1	14	-	TRBD1	TRBV7-2	TGTGCCAGCAGCCCTAACAGGGGGAAGGCTGAAGCTTTCTTT	CASSPNRGKAEAFF
TRBJ2-1	16	-	TRBD1	TRBV6-5	TGTGCCAGCAGTTCCTTGCGGGGGACAGGGTCCAATGAGCAGTTCTTC	CASSSLRGTGSNEQFF
TRBJ2-7	14	-	TRBD1	TRBV11-1	TGTGCCAGCAGCTCCGGGACAGCCATGGGGGAGCAGTACTTC	CASSSGTAMGEQYF
TRBJ2-4	16	-	TRBD2	TRBV7-9	TGTGCCAGCAGTCGGACTAGCGGGGGCCAACAAAACATTCAGTACTTC	CASSRTSGGQQNIQYF
TRBJ1-1	16	-	-	TRBV6-4	TGTGCCAGCAGCCCTGAGGCGGGGCTACTAGGGACTGAAGCTTTCTTT	CASSPEAGLLGTEAFF
TRBJ1-2	12	-	-	TRBV18	TGTGCCAGCTCACCACTCGGAGATGGCTACACCTTC	CASSPLGDGYTF
TRBJ1-2	11	-	TRBD1	TRBV6-6	TGTGCCAGCACGGTAGGGGGCGGCTACACCTTC	CASTVGGGYTF
TRBJ1-5	15	-	-	TRBV28	TGTGCCAGCAGTTTACCAGGTGGGAGCAATCAGCCCCAGCATTTT	CASSLPGGSNQPQHF
TRBJ2-2	17	-	-	TRBV4-3	TGCGCCAGCAGCCAAGATTTTCTCGTCCTAAGCACCGGGGAGCTGTTTTTT	CASSQDFLVLSTGELFF
TRBJ2-5	13	-	-	TRBV5-1	TGCGCCAGCAGCTTGGCGACACAAGAGACCCAGTACTTC	CASSLATQETQYF
TRBJ1-2	17	-	TRBD1	TRBV11-1	TGTGCCAGCAGCCGGGACAGGGGGCGACGATCTAACTATGGCTACACCTTC	CASSRDRGRRSNYGYTF